This T cell receptor beta chain is drawn from a study of high-grade serous ovarian cancer treatment subgroups. Study-wide background: Samples averaged approximately 15,000 reads and approximately 7,000 unique TCR beta rearrangements. Study-wide results and limits: Higher neoantigen levels went with greater TCR clonal relatedness. Repertoire similarity ranged roughly 0.11 to 0.8 between tumors of one patient. Bulk tumor TCR sequencing gave no spatial information.

Profiling relied on immunoSEQ multiplex PCR, and the TCRdb table lists in-frame clones only, not all of them. The data hold 2,000 or so clones, with roughly 65% observed a single time. V was shortened by 1 base and J by 4 bases, with 9 bases between the two germline ends. The CDR3 is made up of 13 amino acids. Germline CDR1 and CDR2: GTSNPN and SVGIG (reference sequence). Tumor samples were taken before definitive surgery or chemotherapy. Concerning this clone: Its antigen is still unknown.

The V and J genes are TRBV30 and TRBJ2-3; D is unclear. The receptor's source is a human donor with high-grade serous ovarian cancer. The material sequenced was tumor tissue. The CDR3 reads CAWSGGVSDTQYF. The DNA for the CDR3 is TGTGCCTGGAGTGGAGGAGTGTCAGATACGCAGTATTTT. Complete variable domain (other parts from reference TRBV30 and TRBJ2-3): SQTIHQWPATLVQPVGSPLSLECTVEGTSNPNLYWYRQAAGRGLQLLFYSVGIGQISSEVPQNLSASRPQDRQFILSSKKLLLSDSGFYLCAWSGGVSDTQYFGPGTRLTVL.